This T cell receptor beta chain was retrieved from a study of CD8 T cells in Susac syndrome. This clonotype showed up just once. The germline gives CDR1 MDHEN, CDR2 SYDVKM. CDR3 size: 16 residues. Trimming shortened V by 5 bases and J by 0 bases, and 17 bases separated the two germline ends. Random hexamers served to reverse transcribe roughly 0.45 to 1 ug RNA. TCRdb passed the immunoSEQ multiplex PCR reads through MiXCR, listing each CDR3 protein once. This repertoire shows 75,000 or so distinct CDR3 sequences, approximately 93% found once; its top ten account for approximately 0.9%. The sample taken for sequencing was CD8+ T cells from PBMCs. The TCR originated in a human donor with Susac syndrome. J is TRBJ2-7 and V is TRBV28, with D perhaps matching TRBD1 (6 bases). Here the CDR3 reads CASSPILGTISYEQYF. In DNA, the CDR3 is TGTGCCAGCAGTCCAATTCTGGGGACAATCTCCTACGAGCAGTACTTC.